The clone carrying this T cell receptor (beta chain) has a handful of counts. Its antigen is still unknown. The V end lost 5 bases, the J end lost 2 bases, and 12 bases lay between the germline ends. The CDR3 runs to 14 residues. Germline loops: CDR1 SNHLY, CDR2 FYNNEI. The method was immunoSEQ multiplex PCR; TCRdb's version includes in-frame clones alone and lacks a portion of them. The sample contains 140,000 or so clones, roughly 92% of which appear only once. The data were obtained in a study of T cell responses to AZD1222 COVID-19 vaccine. The study, taken as a whole, reports: Recipients of AZD1222 seropositive at baseline numbered only 6 or 7.

The source material was peripheral blood, sampled on day 0 of AZD1222 vaccination. The source of this sequence is an adult in good health. This chain uses TRBV2 with TRBJ2-5; D call uncertain. The CDR3, as DNA: TGTGCCAGCAGTCTCCCCCTGGGGCAAGAGACCCAGTACTTC. Residues: CASSLPLGQETQYF.